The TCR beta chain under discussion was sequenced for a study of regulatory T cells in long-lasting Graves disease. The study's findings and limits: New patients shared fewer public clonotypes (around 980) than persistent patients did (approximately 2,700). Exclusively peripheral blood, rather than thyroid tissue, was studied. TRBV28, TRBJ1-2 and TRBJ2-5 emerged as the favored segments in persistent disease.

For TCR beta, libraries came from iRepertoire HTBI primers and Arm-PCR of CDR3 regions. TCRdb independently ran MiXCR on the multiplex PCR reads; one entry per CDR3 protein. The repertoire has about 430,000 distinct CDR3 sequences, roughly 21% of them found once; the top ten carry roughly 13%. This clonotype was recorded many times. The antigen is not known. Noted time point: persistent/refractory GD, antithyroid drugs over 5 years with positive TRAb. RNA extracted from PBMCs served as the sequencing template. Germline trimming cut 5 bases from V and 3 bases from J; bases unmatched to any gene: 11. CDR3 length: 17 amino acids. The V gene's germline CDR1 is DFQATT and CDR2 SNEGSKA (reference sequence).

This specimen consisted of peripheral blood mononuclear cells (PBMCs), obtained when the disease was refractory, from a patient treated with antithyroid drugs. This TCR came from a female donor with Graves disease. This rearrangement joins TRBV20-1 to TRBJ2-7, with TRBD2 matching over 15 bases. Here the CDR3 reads CSAGRTSGRAGVYEQYF. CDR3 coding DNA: TGCAGTGCTGGCCGGACTAGCGGGAGGGCCGGGGTCTACGAGCAGTACTTC.